A selection of T cell receptor beta chains follows, all from one sample in a study of cytomegalovirus exposure and HLA in healthy donors. Libraries were prepared by immunoSEQ multiplex PCR; TCRdb keeps only in-frame clonotypes and omits some of them. The repertoire has 120,000 or so clones, around 86% of them found once; the top ten carry roughly 2%. Sequenced material: PBMCs. The source of these receptors is a woman aged 18-30 years in good health and CMV-seronegative. CDR3s include the opening cysteine and the closing phenylalanine or tryptophan. The D gene is left open where the match is weak. Expanded clones get a size class; other rows say once, few or many, or leave the size out.

cdr3_nt: TGTGCCAGCAGCTTATCGGCAGACTTTAACGAGCAGTACTTC; cdr3_aa: CASSLSADFNEQYF; v_call: TRBV7-2; j_call: TRBJ2-7; d_call: NA; clone_size: NA; cdr3_length: 14
cdr3_nt: TGTGCCAGCAGTTTCCTTCCCGGGATCAACGAGCAGTACTTC; cdr3_aa: CASSFLPGINEQYF; v_call: TRBV27; j_call: TRBJ2-7; d_call: NA; clone_size: NA; cdr3_length: 14
cdr3_nt: TGTGCCAGCAGCCTCGAGACAGGGAGCACAGATACGCAGTATTTT; cdr3_aa: CASSLETGSTDTQYF; v_call: TRBV7-9; j_call: TRBJ2-3; d_call: TRBD1; clone_size: NA; cdr3_length: 15
cdr3_nt: TGTGCCAGCAGTTTAGGGACAGGAAGGGGAGAGACCCAGTACTTC; cdr3_aa: CASSLGTGRGETQYF; v_call: TRBV28; j_call: TRBJ2-5; d_call: TRBD1; clone_size: NA; cdr3_length: 15
cdr3_nt: TGTGCCAGCTCACCGACGACTCTAGTTGTGGCGAACACTGAAGCTTTCTTT; cdr3_aa: CASSPTTLVVANTEAFF; v_call: TRBV18; j_call: TRBJ1-1; d_call: NA; clone_size: NA; cdr3_length: 17
cdr3_nt: TGTGCCAGTAGTCCTCTAGCGGGAGGGCAGAATGAGCAGTTCTTC; cdr3_aa: CASSPLAGGQNEQFF; v_call: TRBV19; j_call: TRBJ2-1; d_call: TRBD2; clone_size: NA; cdr3_length: 15
cdr3_nt: TGTGCCAGCAGCATCTGGGAGAGGGACATTCAGTACTTC; cdr3_aa: CASSIWERDIQYF; v_call: TRBV7-2; j_call: TRBJ2-4; d_call: NA; clone_size: NA; cdr3_length: 13
cdr3_nt: TGTGCCAGCAGCCCTATCGTTTCGAACACCGGGGAGCTGTTTTTT; cdr3_aa: CASSPIVSNTGELFF; v_call: TRBV4-2; j_call: TRBJ2-2; d_call: NA; clone_size: NA; cdr3_length: 15
cdr3_nt: TGTGCCAGCAGCGTCACGGGGACTAGCGATTACGAGCAGTACTTC; cdr3_aa: CASSVTGTSDYEQYF; v_call: TRBV7-9; j_call: TRBJ2-7; d_call: TRBD2; clone_size: once; cdr3_length: 15
cdr3_nt: TGTGCCAGCAGCTTGGATCCTAGCGGTTCCTACAATGAGCAGTTCTTC; cdr3_aa: CASSLDPSGSYNEQFF; v_call: TRBV5-4; j_call: TRBJ2-1; d_call: TRBD2; clone_size: NA; cdr3_length: 16
cdr3_nt: TGTGCCTGGAGTCTCCCCCGGACAGCATCGAACACTGAAGCTTTCTTT; cdr3_aa: CAWSLPRTASNTEAFF; v_call: TRBV30; j_call: TRBJ1-1; d_call: NA; clone_size: once; cdr3_length: 16
cdr3_nt: TGTGCTAGTGGTTTGGACCCGCGACAGGGGAGATCGGAAAAACTGTTTTTT; cdr3_aa: CASGLDPRQGRSEKLFF; v_call: TRBV12-5; j_call: TRBJ1-4; d_call: TRBD1; clone_size: NA; cdr3_length: 17
cdr3_nt: TGTGCTAGTGGTCTCGGACAGGGTGGACAGCCCCAGCATTTT; cdr3_aa: CASGLGQGGQPQHF; v_call: TRBV12-5; j_call: TRBJ1-5; d_call: TRBD1; clone_size: NA; cdr3_length: 14
cdr3_nt: TGCGCCAGCAGCCAATATGTTTTAGTGGGACAGGGCCTCCAAACGGCCAAAAACATTCAGTACTTC; cdr3_aa: CASSQYVLVGQGLQTAKNIQYF; v_call: TRBV4-1; j_call: TRBJ2-4; d_call: TRBD1; clone_size: NA; cdr3_length: 22
cdr3_nt: TGTGCCAGCAGCTTCGAGCTAGCGGGAGTTTATGGTGCGCAGTATTTT; cdr3_aa: CASSFELAGVYGAQYF; v_call: TRBV7-8; j_call: TRBJ2-3; d_call: TRBD2; clone_size: NA; cdr3_length: 16
cdr3_nt: TGTGCCAGCAGTGTAGCGGACTCCTACAATGAGCAGTTCTTC; cdr3_aa: CASSVADSYNEQFF; v_call: TRBV6-5; j_call: TRBJ2-1; d_call: NA; clone_size: NA; cdr3_length: 14
cdr3_nt: TGTGCCAGCAGCCAATCGATGGGGGGCACTGAAGCTTTCTTT; cdr3_aa: CASSQSMGGTEAFF; v_call: TRBV16; j_call: TRBJ1-1; d_call: NA; clone_size: NA; cdr3_length: 14
cdr3_nt: TGTGCCAGTAGGAACGCCTTTTCAGGGAGGGGCTACACCTTC; cdr3_aa: CASRNAFSGRGYTF; v_call: TRBV19; j_call: TRBJ1-2; d_call: NA; clone_size: NA; cdr3_length: 14
cdr3_nt: TGTGCCAGTAGTATAAATGGCGGTCAGCCCCAGCATTTT; cdr3_aa: CASSINGGQPQHF; v_call: TRBV19; j_call: TRBJ1-5; d_call: NA; clone_size: NA; cdr3_length: 13
cdr3_nt: TGTGCCAGCAGCAAACAGGGGGAGAACACTGAAGCTTTCTTT; cdr3_aa: CASSKQGENTEAFF; v_call: TRBV6-1; j_call: TRBJ1-1; d_call: TRBD1; clone_size: once; cdr3_length: 14
cdr3_nt: TGCGCCAGCAGCCATCCGCTCGGGACTAGCGGCGGAGAGCAGTACTTC; cdr3_aa: CASSHPLGTSGGEQYF; v_call: TRBV4-1; j_call: TRBJ2-7; d_call: TRBD2; clone_size: NA; cdr3_length: 16
cdr3_nt: TGTGCCAGCAGTTTGTGGGCCCACTCCTACGAGCAGTACTTC; cdr3_aa: CASSLWAHSYEQYF; v_call: TRBV28; j_call: TRBJ2-7; d_call: NA; clone_size: NA; cdr3_length: 14
cdr3_nt: TGTGCCAGCAGCCTTGGGACAGTTAGCAATCAGCCCCAGCATTTT; cdr3_aa: CASSLGTVSNQPQHF; v_call: TRBV11-3; j_call: TRBJ1-5; d_call: TRBD1; clone_size: NA; cdr3_length: 15
cdr3_nt: TGTGCCAGTAGTCTCCACCGAGGGCTAGCGGGCACCTCCTACAATGAGCAGTTCTTC; cdr3_aa: CASSLHRGLAGTSYNEQFF; v_call: TRBV19; j_call: TRBJ2-1; d_call: TRBD2; clone_size: NA; cdr3_length: 19
cdr3_nt: TGTGCCAGCAGCCAAGATCGGCGGGACACCGGGGAGCTGTTTTTT; cdr3_aa: CASSQDRRDTGELFF; v_call: TRBV4-2; j_call: TRBJ2-2; d_call: NA; clone_size: NA; cdr3_length: 15
cdr3_nt: TGCGCCAGCAGCCAAGGCTTGGGCGAGCCCTACAATGAGCAGTTCTTC; cdr3_aa: CASSQGLGEPYNEQFF; v_call: TRBV4-1; j_call: TRBJ2-1; d_call: NA; clone_size: NA; cdr3_length: 16
cdr3_nt: TGTGCCAGCAGCACCAGAGGACAGGTTAAGCAGTACTTC; cdr3_aa: CASSTRGQVKQYF; v_call: TRBV11-2; j_call: TRBJ2-7; d_call: TRBD1; clone_size: NA; cdr3_length: 13
cdr3_nt: TGTGCCACCAGCATGGGACAGGGATTTTTGTACGAGCAGTACTTC; cdr3_aa: CATSMGQGFLYEQYF; v_call: TRBV15; j_call: TRBJ2-7; d_call: TRBD1; clone_size: NA; cdr3_length: 15
cdr3_nt: TGTGCCAGCAGTTTGTGGGACAGGGTTCTAACGGGGGAGCTGTTTTTT; cdr3_aa: CASSLWDRVLTGELFF; v_call: TRBV27; j_call: TRBJ2-2; d_call: TRBD1; clone_size: NA; cdr3_length: 16
cdr3_nt: TGTGCCAGCAGTACGATAGGGCAGGGGAGTTTCAATGAGCAGTTCTTC; cdr3_aa: CASSTIGQGSFNEQFF; v_call: TRBV28; j_call: TRBJ2-1; d_call: NA; clone_size: NA; cdr3_length: 16
cdr3_nt: TGTGCCAGCAGTCATGACAGCTCTGGGGCCAACGTCCTGACTTTC; cdr3_aa: CASSHDSSGANVLTF; v_call: TRBV6-4; j_call: TRBJ2-6; d_call: NA; clone_size: many; cdr3_length: 15
cdr3_nt: TGCAGCGTTGAACTAGCGGGGTTATCCTACGAGCAGTACTTC; cdr3_aa: CSVELAGLSYEQYF; v_call: TRBV29-1; j_call: TRBJ2-7; d_call: TRBD2; clone_size: NA; cdr3_length: 14
cdr3_nt: TGTGCCAGCAGCCGAGGCGTCTTGGCCGGGGAGCTGTTTTTT; cdr3_aa: CASSRGVLAGELFF; v_call: TRBV13; j_call: TRBJ2-2; d_call: NA; clone_size: NA; cdr3_length: 14
cdr3_nt: TGTGCCAGCAGCTCCGCGGGGGATATACCCTACGAGCAGTACTTC; cdr3_aa: CASSSAGDIPYEQYF; v_call: TRBV7-6; j_call: TRBJ2-7; d_call: TRBD2; clone_size: NA; cdr3_length: 15
cdr3_nt: TGTGCCAGCAGTTTTGACAGTGGCTACGAGCAGTACTTC; cdr3_aa: CASSFDSGYEQYF; v_call: TRBV27; j_call: TRBJ2-7; d_call: NA; clone_size: once; cdr3_length: 13
cdr3_nt: TGTGCCAGCACCGATCCCGGGACTAGCGGCCTACAAGAGACCCAGTACTTC; cdr3_aa: CASTDPGTSGLQETQYF; v_call: TRBV28; j_call: TRBJ2-5; d_call: TRBD2; clone_size: once; cdr3_length: 17
cdr3_nt: TGTGCCAGCAGCTTCCAGGGAATAGGACAGCCCCAGCATTTT; cdr3_aa: CASSFQGIGQPQHF; v_call: TRBV7-9; j_call: TRBJ1-5; d_call: NA; clone_size: once; cdr3_length: 14
cdr3_nt: TGTGCCAGCAGAGGGATAGCGGGAGCCTCCGGGGGGAATGAGCAGTTCTTC; cdr3_aa: CASRGIAGASGGNEQFF; v_call: TRBV2; j_call: TRBJ2-1; d_call: TRBD2; clone_size: NA; cdr3_length: 17
cdr3_nt: TGTGCCAGCTCACCCAGGGCCTACGAGCAGTACTTC; cdr3_aa: CASSPRAYEQYF; v_call: TRBV18; j_call: TRBJ2-7; d_call: NA; clone_size: NA; cdr3_length: 12
cdr3_nt: TGCGCCAGCAGCCCAGGACTAGCGGGAATCACAGATACGCAGTATTTT; cdr3_aa: CASSPGLAGITDTQYF; v_call: TRBV4-1; j_call: TRBJ2-3; d_call: TRBD2; clone_size: NA; cdr3_length: 16
cdr3_nt: TGTGCCAGCAGGAGGACTAGCGGGAGGAAACGGGAGCAGTACTTC; cdr3_aa: CASRRTSGRKREQYF; v_call: TRBV28; j_call: TRBJ2-7; d_call: TRBD2; clone_size: NA; cdr3_length: 15
cdr3_nt: TGTGCCAGCAGCCGATCCGTGGGGAGTGAAGCTTTCTTT; cdr3_aa: CASSRSVGSEAFF; v_call: TRBV7-6; j_call: TRBJ1-1; d_call: NA; clone_size: once; cdr3_length: 13
cdr3_nt: TGTGCCAGCAGCCCCTTTGATGGGACTAGCGGGAGCGACTACGAGCAGTACTTC; cdr3_aa: CASSPFDGTSGSDYEQYF; v_call: TRBV11-3; j_call: TRBJ2-7; d_call: TRBD2; clone_size: NA; cdr3_length: 18
cdr3_nt: TGTGCCAGCAGCCGGGGGACTAGCGGGAGGTACGGGGCCAACGTCCTGACTTTC; cdr3_aa: CASSRGTSGRYGANVLTF; v_call: TRBV5-4; j_call: TRBJ2-6; d_call: TRBD2; clone_size: few; cdr3_length: 18
cdr3_nt: TGTGCCAGCAGCGCCGAAGCGGGAGACTACAATGAGCAGTTCTTC; cdr3_aa: CASSAEAGDYNEQFF; v_call: TRBV7-2; j_call: TRBJ2-1; d_call: TRBD2; clone_size: NA; cdr3_length: 15
cdr3_nt: TGTGCCAGCAGCTCCCTGCTGAGGGTTGGTGGCTACACCTTC; cdr3_aa: CASSSLLRVGGYTF; v_call: TRBV14; j_call: TRBJ1-2; d_call: NA; clone_size: NA; cdr3_length: 14